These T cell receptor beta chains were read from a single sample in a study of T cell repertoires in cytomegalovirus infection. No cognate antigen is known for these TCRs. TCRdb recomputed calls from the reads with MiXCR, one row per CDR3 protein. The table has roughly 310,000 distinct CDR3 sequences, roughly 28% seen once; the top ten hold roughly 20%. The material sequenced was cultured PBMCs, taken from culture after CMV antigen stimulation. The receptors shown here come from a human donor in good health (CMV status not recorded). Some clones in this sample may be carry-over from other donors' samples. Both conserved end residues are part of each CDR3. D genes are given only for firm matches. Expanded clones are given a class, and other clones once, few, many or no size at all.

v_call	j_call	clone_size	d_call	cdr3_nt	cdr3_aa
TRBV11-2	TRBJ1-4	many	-	TGTGCCAGCAGCGAAGGAGGTGGGAATGAAAAACTGTTTTTT	CASSEGGGNEKLFF
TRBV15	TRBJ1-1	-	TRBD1	TGTGCCACCAGCAGAGTGGCATTTACAGGGGAGGGAGCTTTCTTT	CATSRVAFTGEGAFF
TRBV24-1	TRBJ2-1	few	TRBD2	TGTGCCACCAGTGACACGGGACTAGGTTACAATGAGCAGTTCTTC	CATSDTGLGYNEQFF
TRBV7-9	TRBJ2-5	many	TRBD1	TGTGCCAGCAGCTTAGGGACAGGTGGACAAGAGACCCAGTACTTC	CASSLGTGGQETQYF
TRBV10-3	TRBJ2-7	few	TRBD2	TGTGCCATCAGGGGGTTTAGCGGGATCTACGAGCAGTACTTC	CAIRGFSGIYEQYF
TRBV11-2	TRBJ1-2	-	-	TGTGCCAGCAGCCCAGGAGTTGGGAACTATGGCTACACCTTC	CASSPGVGNYGYTF
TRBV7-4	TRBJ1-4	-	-	TGTGCCAGCAGCAGCCAGGAGATGGGTGAAAAACTGTTTTTT	CASSSQEMGEKLFF
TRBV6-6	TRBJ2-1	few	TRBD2	TGTGCCAGCAGTGGGGGGGGTGAGCAGTTCTTC	CASSGGGEQFF
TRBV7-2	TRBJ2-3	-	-	TGTGCCAGCAGCTTTAGCAGCCCTGGAACAGATACGCAGTATTTT	CASSFSSPGTDTQYF
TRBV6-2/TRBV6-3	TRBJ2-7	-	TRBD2	TGTGCCAGCAGTTACCCGGGACTAGCGGGATCTGGCTGGTCCTACGAGCAGTACTTC	CASSYPGLAGSGWSYEQYF
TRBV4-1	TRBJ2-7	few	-	TGCGCCAGCAGCCAAGGGGCGGAGTTCAGCGCGGGTCTCTACGAGCAGTACTTC	CASSQGAEFSAGLYEQYF
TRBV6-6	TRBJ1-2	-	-	TGTGCCAGCACCAAGGGGACCGCAAACTATGGCTACACCTTC	CASTKGTANYGYTF
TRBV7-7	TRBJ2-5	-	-	TGTGCCAGCAGCTTAGCGCCAGGAGGGCAAGAGACCCAGTACTTC	CASSLAPGGQETQYF
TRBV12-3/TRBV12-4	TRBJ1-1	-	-	TGTGCCAGCAGTACCGGGGGCTCAGTAGCAGCTTTCTTT	CASSTGGSVAAFF
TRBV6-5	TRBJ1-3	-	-	TGTGCCAGCGAGGAGGGAATCTCTGGAAACACCATATATTTT	CASEEGISGNTIYF
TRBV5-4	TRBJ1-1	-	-	TGTGCCAGCCAGCTACAGGGCAACACTGAAGCTTTCTTT	CASQLQGNTEAFF
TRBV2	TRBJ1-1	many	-	TGTGCCAGCAGTACCGGGGAGAACACTGAAGCTTTCTTT	CASSTGENTEAFF
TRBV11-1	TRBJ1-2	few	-	TGTGCCAGCAGCTCCTACGACACGAACTATGGCTACACCTTC	CASSSYDTNYGYTF
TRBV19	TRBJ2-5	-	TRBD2	TGTGCCAGTAGCCCCGGGACTAGTTCACAAGAGACCCAGTACTTC	CASSPGTSSQETQYF
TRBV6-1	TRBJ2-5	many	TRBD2	TGTGCCAGCACCGCCGGGACTAGCGGGGGGCCGGAGACCCAGTACTTC	CASTAGTSGGPETQYF
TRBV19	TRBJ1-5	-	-	TGTGCCAGTAGTATCTGGGGGAACCAGCCCCAGCATTTT	CASSIWGNQPQHF
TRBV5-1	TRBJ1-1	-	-	TGCGCCAGCAGTTCACCCCCACAGGTAGGGTTGAACACTGAAGCTTTCTTT	CASSSPPQVGLNTEAFF
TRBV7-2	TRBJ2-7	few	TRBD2	TGTGCCAGCAGCGTGACTAGCGGGAGTCCTACGGAGCAGTACTTC	CASSVTSGSPTEQYF
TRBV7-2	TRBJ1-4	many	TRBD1	TGTGCCAGCAGTCATCTACAGGGGCCTAATGAAAAACTGTTTTTT	CASSHLQGPNEKLFF
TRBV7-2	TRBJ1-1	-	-	TGTGCCAGCAGCTTCCCCGGAATGAAGAAGGCTTTCTTT	CASSFPGMKKAFF
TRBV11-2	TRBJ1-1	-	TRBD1	TGTGCCAGCAGCGCGCGCGATTGGACAGGGAACACTGAAGCTTTCTTT	CASSARDWTGNTEAFF
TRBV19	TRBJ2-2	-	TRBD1	TGTGCCAGTCAAGACAGGGAGTTCCCTTCCACCGGGGAGCTGTTTTTT	CASQDREFPSTGELFF
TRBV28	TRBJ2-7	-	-	TGTGCCAGTTACAGTCTCAGCTCCTACGAGCAGTACTTC	CASYSLSSYEQYF
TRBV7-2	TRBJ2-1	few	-	TGTGCCAGCAGCCGCGCCGGGACTGTCTACAATGAGCAGTTCTTC	CASSRAGTVYNEQFF
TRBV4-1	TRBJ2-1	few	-	TGCGCCAGCAGCCAAGTCGAGGGCCGAGGAGGGGGAGAGCAGTTCTTC	CASSQVEGRGGGEQFF
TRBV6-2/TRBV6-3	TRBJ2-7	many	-	TGTGCCAGCAGTTCGGGGGGACACAGAGTCTCCTACGAGCAGTACTTC	CASSSGGHRVSYEQYF
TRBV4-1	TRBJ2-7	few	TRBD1	TGCGCCAGCAGCCAAATACTGTTCGGACAGGGCGACTACGAGCAGTACTTC	CASSQILFGQGDYEQYF
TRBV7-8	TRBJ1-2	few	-	TGTGCCAGCAGCTTAGGGGCCCAAGTGAACTATGGCTACACCTTC	CASSLGAQVNYGYTF
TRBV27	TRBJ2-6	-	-	TGTGCCAGCAGTTTGTATCAGCCGTTTGGGGCCAACGTCCTGACTTTC	CASSLYQPFGANVLTF
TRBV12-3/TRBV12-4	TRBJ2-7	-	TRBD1	TGTGCCAGCAGTTGGGACAGGGGTTACGAGCAGTACTTC	CASSWDRGYEQYF
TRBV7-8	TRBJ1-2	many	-	TGTGCCAGCAGCCCACGTGGGGGAACTAACTATGGCTACACCTTC	CASSPRGGTNYGYTF
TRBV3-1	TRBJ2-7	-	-	TGTGCCAGCAGCCACCTCGCCTACGAGCAGTACTTC	CASSHLAYEQYF
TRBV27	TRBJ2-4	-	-	TGTGCCAGCAGACCCGCCTCCAAAAACATTCAGTACTTC	CASRPASKNIQYF
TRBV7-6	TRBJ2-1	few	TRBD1	TGTGCTAGCAGCATCGGACAGGGCGCTTGGAATGAGCAGTTCTTC	CASSIGQGAWNEQFF
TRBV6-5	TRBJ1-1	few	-	TGTGCCAGCAGTATCACAGAGAACACTGAAGCTTTCTTT	CASSITENTEAFF
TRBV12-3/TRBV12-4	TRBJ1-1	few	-	TGTGCCAGCAGTTACCGACACAACGGTGAAGCTTTCTTT	CASSYRHNGEAFF
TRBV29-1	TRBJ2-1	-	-	TGCAGCGTTAGGGACGGCGAGTTCGGCAATGAGCAGTTCTTC	CSVRDGEFGNEQFF
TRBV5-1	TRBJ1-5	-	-	TGCGCCAGCAGCTTGATTAGCGGGGGCGGAGGGCCCCAGCATTTT	CASSLISGGGGPQHF
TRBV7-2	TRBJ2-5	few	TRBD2	TGTGCCAGCAGCTTAGCCGGTAGCGGGAGTGGAGAGACCCAGTACTTC	CASSLAGSGSGETQYF
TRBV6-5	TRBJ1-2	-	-	TGTGCCAGCAGTTGGAGGGCCCCTGGAGCGGACGGCTACACCTTC	CASSWRAPGADGYTF
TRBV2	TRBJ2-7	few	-	TGTGCCAGCAGTGAAGGAGGAGGTGGCTACGAGCAGTACTTC	CASSEGGGGYEQYF
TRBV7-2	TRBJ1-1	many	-	TGTGCCAGCAGCTTAGAAGGCGGGAACACTGAAGCTTTCTTT	CASSLEGGNTEAFF
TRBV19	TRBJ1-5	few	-	TGTGCCAGTAGTCCGGGACGATGGAATCAGCCCCAGCATTTT	CASSPGRWNQPQHF
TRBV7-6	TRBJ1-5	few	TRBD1	TGTGCCAGCAGCTCGGGACAGGGCCACAATCAGCCCCAGCATTTT	CASSSGQGHNQPQHF
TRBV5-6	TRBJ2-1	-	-	TGTGCCAGCAGCCCGGTCGGGGGAGGCTACAATGAGCAGTTCTTC	CASSPVGGGYNEQFF
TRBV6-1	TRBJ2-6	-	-	TGTGCCAGCAGGGACTGGGACTCTGGGGCCAACGTCCTGACTTTC	CASRDWDSGANVLTF
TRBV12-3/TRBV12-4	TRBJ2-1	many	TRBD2	TGTGCCAGCAGGCTAGCGGGGGGCAGGGATGAGCAGTTCTTC	CASRLAGGRDEQFF
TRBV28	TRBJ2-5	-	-	TGTGCCAGCAGCTATACCCAGGCAGGCCAAGAGACCCAGTACTTC	CASSYTQAGQETQYF